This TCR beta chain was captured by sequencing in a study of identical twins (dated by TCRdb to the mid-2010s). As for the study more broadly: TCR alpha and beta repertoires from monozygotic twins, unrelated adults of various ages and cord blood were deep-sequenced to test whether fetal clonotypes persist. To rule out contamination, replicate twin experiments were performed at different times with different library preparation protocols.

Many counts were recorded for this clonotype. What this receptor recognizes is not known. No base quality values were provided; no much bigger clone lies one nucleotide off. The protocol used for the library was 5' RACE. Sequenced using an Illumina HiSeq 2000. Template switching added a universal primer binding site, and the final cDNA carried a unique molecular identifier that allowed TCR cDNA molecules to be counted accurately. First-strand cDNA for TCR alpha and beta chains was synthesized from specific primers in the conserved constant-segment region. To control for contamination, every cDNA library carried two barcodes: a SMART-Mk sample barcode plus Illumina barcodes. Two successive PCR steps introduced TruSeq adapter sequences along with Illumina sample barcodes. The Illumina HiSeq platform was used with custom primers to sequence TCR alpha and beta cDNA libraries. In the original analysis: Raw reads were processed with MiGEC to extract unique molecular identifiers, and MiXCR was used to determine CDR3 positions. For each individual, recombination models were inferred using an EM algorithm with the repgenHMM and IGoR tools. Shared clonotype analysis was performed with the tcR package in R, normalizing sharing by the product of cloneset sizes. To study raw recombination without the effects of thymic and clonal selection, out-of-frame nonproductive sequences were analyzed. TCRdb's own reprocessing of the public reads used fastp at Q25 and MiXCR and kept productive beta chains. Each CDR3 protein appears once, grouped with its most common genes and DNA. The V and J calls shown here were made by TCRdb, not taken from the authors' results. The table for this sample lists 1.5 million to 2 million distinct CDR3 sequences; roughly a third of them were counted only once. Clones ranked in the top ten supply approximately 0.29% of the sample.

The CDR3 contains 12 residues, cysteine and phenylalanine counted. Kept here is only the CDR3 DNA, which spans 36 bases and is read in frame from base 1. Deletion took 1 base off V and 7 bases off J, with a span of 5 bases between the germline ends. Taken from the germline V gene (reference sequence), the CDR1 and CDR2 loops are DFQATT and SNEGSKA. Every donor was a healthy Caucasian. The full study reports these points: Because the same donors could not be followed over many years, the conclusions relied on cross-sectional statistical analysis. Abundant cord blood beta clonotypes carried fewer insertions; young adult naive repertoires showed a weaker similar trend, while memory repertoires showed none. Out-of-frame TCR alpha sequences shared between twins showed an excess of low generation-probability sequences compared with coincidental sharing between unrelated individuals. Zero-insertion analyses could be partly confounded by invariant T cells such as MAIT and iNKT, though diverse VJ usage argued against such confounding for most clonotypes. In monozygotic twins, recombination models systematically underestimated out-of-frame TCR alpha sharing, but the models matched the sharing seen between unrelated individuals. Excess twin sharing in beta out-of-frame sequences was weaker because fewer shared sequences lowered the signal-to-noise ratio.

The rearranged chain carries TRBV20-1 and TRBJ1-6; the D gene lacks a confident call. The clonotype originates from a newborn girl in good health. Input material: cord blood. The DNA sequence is TGCAGTGCTAGAGCTCCCAATTCACCCCTCCACTTT. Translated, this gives CSARAPNSPLHF.